These 24 T cell receptor beta chains were sequenced from one sample in a study of cytomegalovirus exposure and HLA in healthy donors. PCR involved 60 Vbeta and 13 Jbeta primers. Using immunoSEQ multiplex PCR, the repertoire was profiled, and TCRdb retains in-frame clones only, with some absent. The sample lists 95,000 or so clones, under 90% occurring once. The sample consisted of PBMCs. These receptors all stem from a woman in her 70s in good health and CMV-seropositive.

The gene calls are TRBV2 and TRBJ2-7, with TRBD1 as a possible D gene (6 bases). Germline CDR1 and CDR2: SNHLY and FYNNEI. The ends were cut back, 5 bases at V and 5 bases at J, with 16 bases in the middle. This CDR3 contains 14 residues. The CDR3 reads CASSRDTRLDEQYF. The CDR3 DNA reads as TGTGCCAGCAGTCGGGACACGCGACTCGACGAGCAGTACTTC.

The chain employs TRBV7-8 and TRBJ2-7, with TRBD2 matching 11 bases. CDR3 size: 14 residues. Per germline, CDR1 SGHVS and CDR2 FQNEAQ. J lost 4 bases, V lost 4 bases, and 3 bases had no gene match. In nucleotides, the CDR3 is TGTGCCAGCAGCTCTAGCGGGGGGCATTACGAGCAGTACTTC. Translating it yields CASSSSGGHYEQYF.

J is TRBJ2-3 and V is TRBV21-1; TRBD2 was called by the table and not checked on the DNA. TRBV21-1 is designated a pseudogene. CDR3 length equals 16 residues. Here the CDR3 DNA reads TGTGCCAGCAGCGATCAAGGACTAATCTACTCAGATACGCAGTATTTT. Protein: CASSDQGLIYSDTQYF.

There are a few counts of this clone. The V call is TRBV29-1, the J call TRBJ2-7; possible D gene TRBD2, 6 bases. The CDR3 runs to 12 residues. Trimming left V 4 bases short and J 4 bases short, with 11 bases between. The germline CDR1 and CDR2 sequences are SQVTM and ANQGSEA. CDR3 loop: CSVASGPYEQYF. Written as DNA, the CDR3 is TGCAGCGTTGCCAGCGGGCCTTACGAGCAGTACTTC.

The chain combines TRBV25-1 with TRBJ2-1; 7 positions match TRBD2. With 10 bases clipped from V and 4 bases from J, the junction kept 10 bases outside the gene matches. The germline V gene has CDR1 MGHDK and CDR2 SYGVNS. The CDR3 contains 14 residues. In DNA form, the CDR3 reads TGTGCCACTCTACGGGGCGGGAGTTACAATGAGCAGTTCTTC. The encoded protein is CATLRGGSYNEQFF.

This clone was observed once. CDR3 bases: TGTGCCAGCAGGACAGGGGCATATGGCTACACCTTC. Its translation is CASRTGAYGYTF. The chain combines TRBV6-1 with TRBJ1-2, with 8 bases matching TRBD1. V shed 6 bases and J 5 bases; nucleotides not matched to a gene: 2. CDR1 and CDR2 (germline): MNHNS, SASEGT. The CDR3 has 12 residues.

This sequence joins TRBV7-2 and TRBJ2-7; 9 bases align to TRBD1. The CDR3 is 15 amino acids. V shed 5 bases and J 2 bases; nucleotides not matched to a gene: 7. Germline values: CDR1 SGHTA, CDR2 FQGNSA. The CDR3 reads CASSARGQGPYEQYF. In DNA, the CDR3 is TGTGCCAGCAGCGCCCGGGGACAGGGACCCTACGAGCAGTACTTC. The full variable domain, its missing parts supplied by reference TRBV7-2 and TRBJ2-7, is GAGVSQSPSNKVTEKGKDVELRCDPISGHTALYWYRQSLGQGLEFLIYFQGNSAPDKSGLPSDRFSAERTGGSVSTLTIQRTQQEDSAVYLCASSARGQGPYEQYFGPGTRLTVT.

This chain joins TRBV7-3 and TRBJ2-7, with 10 bases identical to TRBD2. J gave up 3 bases and V 4 bases, and 21 bases lay outside the gene matches. This CDR3 comprises 20 residues. Germline-derived CDR1 and CDR2 are SGHTA and FQGTGA. In DNA, the CDR3 is TGTGCCAGCAGCTCCCCCTCTAGCGGGAGAGGTGGGGCGGGAGACTACGAGCAGTACTTC. This sequence encodes CASSSPSSGRGGAGDYEQYF.

The chain joins TRBV2 to TRBJ2-3; 7 bases are shared with TRBD2. The germline gives CDR1 SNHLY, CDR2 FYNNEI. This CDR3 is built from 15 residues. Losses at the gene ends were 4 bases for V and 3 bases for J; bases not matched to a gene: 7. The CDR3 region is CASSVGGSRTDTQYF. CDR3 DNA sequence: TGTGCCAGCAGTGTCGGGGGGTCAAGAACAGATACGCAGTATTTT.

With respect to this clone: This same CDR3 is encoded by further DNA sequences in the sample. The chain recombines TRBV30 with TRBJ2-7, with TRBD1 matching over 10 bases. The CDR3 is made up of 13 amino acids. Germline V gene sequence: CDR1 GTSNPN, CDR2 SVGIG (reference sequence). V lost 2 bases, J lost 3 bases, and 1 base stayed unmatched. The CDR3 is CAWSRDRGYEQYF. The CDR3 coding sequence is TGTGCCTGGAGTAGGGACAGGGGCTACGAGCAGTACTTC.

This clone appeared once. The J gene is TRBJ2-6, the V gene TRBV11-3, with 8 bases aligning to TRBD1. CDR1 and CDR2 (germline): SGHNT, YENEEA. This CDR3 has 19 residues. Trimming removed 3 bases from V and 2 bases from J; junction bases left unmatched: 12. The CDR3 sequence: CASSFDLWQGAPGANVLTF. The CDR3, as DNA: TGTGCCAGCAGCTTCGACTTGTGGCAGGGGGCCCCTGGGGCCAACGTCCTGACTTTC.

The chain has TRBV4-3 and TRBJ2-4; D call uncertain. V lost 0 bases and J 0 bases, leaving 12 bases between the germline ends. Germline lookup yields CDR1 LGHNA and CDR2 YSLEER. The CDR3 covers 17 residues. The CDR3 loop reads CASSQEYSPVAKNIQYF. In DNA form, the CDR3 reads TGCGCCAGCAGCCAAGAATATAGCCCGGTAGCCAAAAACATTCAGTACTTC.

The J gene is TRBJ1-2, the V gene TRBV7-2; possibly TRBD1 for D (5 bases). Germline CDR1 and CDR2: SGHTA and FQGNSA. V was shortened by 4 bases and J by 0 bases, with 9 bases between the two germline ends. The CDR3 length is 14 residues. CDR3 nucleotides: TGTGCCAGCAGCTGGGGGACTTCTAACTATGGCTACACCTTC. It yields the protein CASSWGTSNYGYTF.

CDR3 sequence reads: CASSVDRGLYEQYF. The CDR3 DNA sequence: TGTGCCAGCAGCGTTGACAGGGGGCTCTACGAGCAGTACTTC. The gene calls are TRBV5-4 and TRBJ2-7; the match to TRBD1 covers 10 bases. The CDR3 extends over 14 amino acids. Losses at the gene ends were 4 bases for V and 3 bases for J; bases not matched to a gene: 4. The germline CDR1 and CDR2 sequences are SGHNT and YYREEE (reference sequence).

J is TRBJ2-5 and V is TRBV7-2, with a weak D call TRBD1 (5 bases). The V end lost 5 bases, the J end lost 5 bases, and 12 bases lay between the germline ends. There are 13 residues in the CDR3. Per the germline V gene, CDR1 is SGHTA and CDR2 is FQGNSA. The CDR3 region is CASSQGRGETQYF. The DNA of the CDR3 is TGTGCCAGCAGCCAGGGCCGTGGGGAGACCCAGTACTTC.

The chain recombines TRBV18 with TRBJ2-6; TRBD1 aligns across 7 bases. The CDR3 is 19 residues long. In germline, CDR1 is KGHSH, CDR2 LQKENI. The V and J ends lost 2 bases and 0 bases, in that order; junction bases with no gene match: 10. CDR3 nucleotide sequence: TGTGCCAGCTCACCAGAAAGGATAGGGGGCCTCTCTGGGGCCAACGTCCTGACTTTC. As protein: CASSPERIGGLSGANVLTF. Filled out from reference TRBV18 and TRBJ2-6, the complete variable domain reads NAGVMQNPRHLVRRRGQEARLRCSPMKGHSHVYWYRQLPEEGLKFMVYLQKENIIDESGMPKERFSAEFPKEGPSILRIQQVVRGDSAAYFCASSPERIGGLSGANVLTFGAGSRLTVL.

This rearrangement joins TRBV7-2 to TRBJ1-3; possibly TRBD1 for D (5 bases). This CDR3 is 14 amino acids long. CDR1 is SGHTA, CDR2 FQGNSA, per germline. Deletions cut 2 bases from V and 7 bases from J, with 12 bases between. The CDR3, as DNA: TGTGCCAGCAGCTTAAACCCCGGGGGGAACACCATATATTTT. Its protein product is CASSLNPGGNTIYF. Combining the CDR3 with reference TRBV7-2 and TRBJ1-3 gives the whole variable domain GAGVSQSPSNKVTEKGKDVELRCDPISGHTALYWYRQSLGQGLEFLIYFQGNSAPDKSGLPSDRFSAERTGGSVSTLTIQRTQQEDSAVYLCASSLNPGGNTIYFGEGSWLTVV.

The V and J genes are TRBV6-5 and TRBJ2-7, with 7 bases that match TRBD1. Germline V CDR1 and CDR2: MNHEY, SVGAGI. V shed 0 bases and J 6 bases; nucleotides not matched to a gene: 5. The CDR3 covers 14 residues. The CDR3 DNA sequence: TGTGCCAGCAGTTACTCAGGGGGCAACACCGAGCAGTACTTC. Protein sequence: CASSYSGGNTEQYF.

The V gene is TRBV18, the J gene TRBJ2-3; D might be TRBD1 (6 bases). Trimming removed 6 bases at V and 0 bases at J, with 16 bases between. This CDR3 has 16 residues. Germline loops: CDR1 KGHSH, CDR2 LQKENI. The CDR3 protein is CASSKIGGGSTDTQYF. The CDR3 DNA reads TGTGCCAGCTCCAAAATAGGGGGTGGAAGCACAGATACGCAGTATTTT.

V and J are TRBV9 and TRBJ2-4, with 12 bases that match TRBD2. This CDR3 region has 18 residues. The V and J ends lost 2 bases and 3 bases, in that order; junction bases with no gene match: 9. Germline loops: CDR1 SGDLS, CDR2 YYNGEE. The DNA of the CDR3 is TGTGCCAGCAGCGTTCGGCCTAGCGGGAGGGACGTCAAAAACATTCAGTACTTC. Residues: CASSVRPSGRDVKNIQYF. Together with reference TRBV9 and TRBJ2-4, the CDR3 gives the full variable domain: DSGVTQTPKHLITATGQRVTLRCSPRSGDLSVYWYQQSLDQGLQFLIQYYNGEERAKGNILERFSAQQFPDLHSELNLSSLELGDSALYFCASSVRPSGRDVKNIQYFGAGTRLSVL.

The chain links TRBV21-1 to TRBJ1-2; TRBD1 was called by the table and not checked on the DNA. TRBV21-1 is marked as a pseudogene. The CDR3 has 14 residues. CDR3 sequence (DNA): TGTGCCAGCAGCAAAAGGGACAGAAACTATGGCTACACCTTC. It translates to CASSKRDRNYGYTF.

The chain employs TRBV18 and TRBJ1-1, with 8 nucleotides matching TRBD1. Germline V lookup: CDR1 KGHSH, CDR2 LQKENI. The trim removed 4 bases at V and 1 base at J, leaving 5 bases unmatched. The CDR3 has 15 amino acids. CDR3 sequence (DNA): TGTGCCAGCTCACTAGGACAGGGAGGGAACACTGAAGCTTTCTTT. This translates into CASSLGQGGNTEAFF.

In this sample, this clone turned up once. This specimen includes other DNA sequences encoding the same CDR3. The chain is built from TRBV7-8 and TRBJ2-3; D possibly corresponds to TRBD2 (5 bases). The CDR3 is made up of 14 amino acids. Germline V CDR1 and CDR2: SGHVS, FQNEAQ. V lost 1 base and J lost 3, with 8 bases in between. The DNA for the CDR3 is TGTGCCAGCAGCTTAGACACGGGAACAGATACGCAGTATTTT. Amino acids: CASSLDTGTDTQYF.

This rearrangement joins TRBV11-2 to TRBJ1-1, with D unclear. Trimming stripped 5 bases from V and 4 bases from J, with 11 bases between. Germline-derived CDR1 and CDR2 are SGHAT and FQNNGV. This CDR3 has 13 amino acids. In DNA form, the CDR3 reads TGTGCCAGCAGCCCTTTTGGCATCACTGAAGCTTTCTTT. This translates into CASSPFGITEAFF.